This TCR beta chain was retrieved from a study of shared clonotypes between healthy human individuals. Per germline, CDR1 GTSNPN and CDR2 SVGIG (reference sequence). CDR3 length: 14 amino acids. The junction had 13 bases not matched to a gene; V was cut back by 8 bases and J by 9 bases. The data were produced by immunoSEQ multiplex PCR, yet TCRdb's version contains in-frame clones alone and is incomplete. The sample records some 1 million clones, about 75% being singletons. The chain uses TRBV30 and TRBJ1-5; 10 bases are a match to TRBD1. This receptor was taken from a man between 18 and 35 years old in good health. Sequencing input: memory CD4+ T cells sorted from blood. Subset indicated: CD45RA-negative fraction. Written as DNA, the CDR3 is TGTGCCCAGCTGAAGGACAGGGGGTATCCGCCCCAGCATTTT. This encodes CAQLKDRGYPPQHF.